The rows below give T cell receptor beta chains drawn from one sample of a study of shared clonotypes between healthy human individuals. Here immunoSEQ multiplex PCR was the method, and the copy in TCRdb shows in-frame clones only, minus some. In the table there are about 480,000 clones, around 79% of which are singletons. The source material was PBMCs. The origin of the receptors is a woman aged 35 to 49 in good health. Some clones in this sample may be carry-over from other donors' samples. Both conserved end residues are part of each CDR3. D genes are given only for firm matches. Where a row states a size, it is once, few, many or the class of an expanded clone; other rows omit it.

-	15	-	TRBJ2-6	TRBV19	TGTGCCAGTAGTCCTCGCCAGAGTGGGGCCAACGTCCTGACTTTC	CASSPRQSGANVLTF
-	14	-	TRBJ2-1	TRBV28	TGTGCCAGCAGTACGTCACCGGTCTACAATGAGCAGTTCTTC	CASSTSPVYNEQFF
-	15	TRBD2	TRBJ2-3	TRBV7-2	TGTGCCAGCAGCCTAAGGACTAGCGGCACAGATACGCAGTATTTT	CASSLRTSGTDTQYF
-	14	TRBD1	TRBJ1-6	TRBV16	TGTGCCAGCAGCCAATCGACAGGGGATTCACCCCTCCACTTT	CASSQSTGDSPLHF
-	16	TRBD2	TRBJ2-3	TRBV18	TGTGCCAGCTCACCTAGGACTAGCGGGAGTTCAGATACGCAGTATTTT	CASSPRTSGSSDTQYF
-	13	-	TRBJ2-1	TRBV9	TGTGCCAGCAGCGTAGACCCCTACAATGAGCAGTTCTTC	CASSVDPYNEQFF
once	13	-	TRBJ2-5	TRBV18	TGTGCCAACCAGATGGGGGCTGGTGAGACCCAGTACTTC	CANQMGAGETQYF
-	16	TRBD2	TRBJ2-5	TRBV9	TGTGCCAGCAGCGTAGGAACTGGGGGAGGGCAAGAGACCCAGTACTTC	CASSVGTGGGQETQYF
-	13	TRBD1	TRBJ1-1	TRBV6-1	TGTGCCAGCAGGGCGACAGGGATCCGTGAAGCTTTCTTT	CASRATGIREAFF
-	14	-	TRBJ2-1	TRBV4-2	TGTGCCAGCAGCCAAGGGAGTTGGGGGGATGAGCAGTTCTTC	CASSQGSWGDEQFF
-	17	TRBD2	TRBJ2-1	TRBV5-6	TGTGCCAGCAGCTTGATGGTAGCGGGAGGGTTATACAATGAGCAGTTCTTC	CASSLMVAGGLYNEQFF
-	14	TRBD1	TRBJ1-1	TRBV30	TGTGCCTGGAGTGTAGGGACAGGGGCTGGGAAAGCTTTCTTT	CAWSVGTGAGKAFF
-	16	-	TRBJ1-1	TRBV5-1	TGCGCCAGCAGCCTGGCCGGGGGCTCTATGAACACTGAAGCTTTCTTT	CASSLAGGSMNTEAFF
-	16	-	TRBJ2-7	TRBV28	TGTGCCAGCAGTCCCCCAGCGGGACAGAGACTCTACGAGCAGTACTTC	CASSPPAGQRLYEQYF
-	18	-	TRBJ2-3	TRBV5-4	TGTGCCAGCAGCACCGTGGGGTATAGCGGAAGGGGCACAGATACGCAGTATTTT	CASSTVGYSGRGTDTQYF
-	17	TRBD1	TRBJ2-6	TRBV2	TGTGCCAGCTCCCCGAGGGACAGGGTCTCTGGGGCCAACGTCCTGACTTTC	CASSPRDRVSGANVLTF
-	14	-	TRBJ1-1	TRBV7-8	TGTGCCAGCAGCTTCGTAGATTGGAACACTGAAGCTTTCTTT	CASSFVDWNTEAFF
-	15	-	TRBJ1-1	TRBV7-3	TGTGCCAGCAGCTTGATGCGCAGGTTGAACACTGAAGCTTTCTTT	CASSLMRRLNTEAFF
-	14	-	TRBJ2-2	TRBV5-4	TGTGCCAGCAGCCCTGGAGGCGGGACTGGGGAGCTGTTTTTT	CASSPGGGTGELFF
-	14	-	TRBJ2-7	TRBV15	TGTGCCACCAGCAGAGATAAAGGGCGTCGGGAGCAGTACTTC	CATSRDKGRREQYF
-	15	TRBD1	TRBJ2-6	TRBV7-9	TGTGCCAGCAGCTTAACAGGGGCCGGGGCCAACGTCCTGACTTTC	CASSLTGAGANVLTF
-	13	-	TRBJ1-1	TRBV28	TGTGCCAGCACCCTAGGTGCGAACACTGAAGCTTTCTTT	CASTLGANTEAFF
-	13	TRBD1	TRBJ1-1	TRBV15	TGTGCCACCAGCACCTGGGACAGGCCTGAAGCTTTCTTT	CATSTWDRPEAFF
-	14	TRBD1	TRBJ2-7	TRBV5-6	TGTGCCAGCAGCTTGTGGACAGGGCCTTACGAGCAGTACTTC	CASSLWTGPYEQYF
-	15	-	TRBJ2-3	TRBV7-9	TGTGCCAGCAGCTTAACCCACAGGGTGGAAGATACGCAGTATTTT	CASSLTHRVEDTQYF
few	13	-	TRBJ1-5	TRBV5-1	TGCGCCAGCAGCTTGGACGGCAATCAGCCCCAGCATTTT	CASSLDGNQPQHF
-	13	-	TRBJ2-1	TRBV7-6	TGTGCCAGCAGCAACCGGGCCATAAATGAGCAGTTCTTC	CASSNRAINEQFF
once	15	-	TRBJ2-7	TRBV7-2	TGTGCCAGCAGACCGGACATCGGCGGCTCCTACGAGCAGTACTTC	CASRPDIGGSYEQYF
-	15	TRBD2	TRBJ2-1	TRBV10-3	TGTGCCACCACCTCCGGGACTAGGCCCTACAATGAGCAGTTCTTC	CATTSGTRPYNEQFF
-	12	-	TRBJ2-3	TRBV2	TGTGCCACCCAGACAGATACAGATACGCAGTATTTT	CATQTDTDTQYF
-	15	-	TRBJ1-5	TRBV2	TGTGCCAGCAGCGCCGACAGAAATAGCAATCAGCCCCAGCATTTT	CASSADRNSNQPQHF
-	15	TRBD1	TRBJ2-7	TRBV5-1	TGCGCCAGCAGCTGGACTCTGGGACAGGGATACGAGCAGTACTTC	CASSWTLGQGYEQYF
few	15	TRBD2	TRBJ2-1	TRBV11-3	TGTGCCAGCAGCTTAGCGGGAGGGGTCTACAATGAGCAGTTCTTC	CASSLAGGVYNEQFF
once	18	TRBD2	TRBJ2-1	TRBV27	TGTGCCAGCAGTTTATACCTCCCTAGCGGGAGCTCCTACAATGAGCAGTTCTTC	CASSLYLPSGSSYNEQFF
-	14	-	TRBJ2-5	TRBV4-2	TGTGCCAGCAGCCAGACTAGTGGCCAAGAGACCCAGTACTTC	CASSQTSGQETQYF
-	15	TRBD2	TRBJ2-1	TRBV7-2	TGTGCCAGCAGCTTTTCTAGCGGAACCTACAATGAGCAGTTCTTC	CASSFSSGTYNEQFF
-	16	-	TRBJ1-1	TRBV7-9	TGTGCCTTGATGGGCGTGGCCTCGCTATCGAACACTGAAGCTTTCTTT	CALMGVASLSNTEAFF
few	13	TRBD1	TRBJ2-7	TRBV29-1	TGCAGCGTTAAATCGACAGGGGTCTACGAGCAGTACTTC	CSVKSTGVYEQYF
-	14	TRBD2	TRBJ2-7	TRBV4-1	TGCGCCAGCAGTCCAGTAGCGGGGAAGGACGAGCAGTACTTC	CASSPVAGKDEQYF
-	10	-	TRBJ2-5	TRBV30	TGTGCCTGGAAGAGAGAGACCCAGTACTTC	CAWKRETQYF
-	13	-	TRBJ2-5	TRBV18	TGTGCCAGCTCACTGGGGTTGCGGGAGACCCAGTACTTC	CASSLGLRETQYF